The present T cell receptor (beta chain) was sequenced within a study of T cells after yellow fever vaccination. TCRdb itself ran the 5' RACE reads through MiXCR, one entry per CDR3 protein. This sample yields 110,000 or so distinct CDR3 sequences, of which approximately 7.1% are seen a single time; roughly 3% belongs to the top ten. This clonotype was counted ten times or more. Its specificity is not known. Study-wide findings and caveats: Just a small share of clonotypes turned up in the CD4 compartment as well as the CD8 compartment. From the bulk population, abundant clonotypes could contaminate and appear within FACS-sorted repertoires.

This CDR3 region has 12 residues. The ends lost 5 bases at V and 8 bases at J; junction bases unmatched: 3. Germline-derived CDR1 and CDR2 are SGHTA and FQGTGA. Material: CD4+ T cells sorted from PBMCs, obtained roughly seven weeks after the first yellow fever vaccination. The receptor comes from a man aged 18 to 30 who received the YFV17D yellow fever vaccine. This sequence joins TRBV7-3 and TRBJ2-3, with TRBD2 matching 8 bases. The CDR3 coding sequence is TGTGCCAGCAGCCCAACTAGCGGTACGCAGTATTTT. It yields the protein CASSPTSGTQYF.